A selection of T cell receptor beta chains follows, all from one sample in a study of blood T cell repertoires in COVID-19. Clones were read by immunoSEQ multiplex PCR, and TCRdb kept only the in-frame ones, dropping some. The profile covers approximately 90,000 clones, with around 84% appearing a single time and 20% to 30% taken by the ten largest. Specimen: peripheral blood. All receptors derive from a man between 60 and 75 years old with acute or convalescent COVID-19. CDR3s include the opening cysteine and the closing phenylalanine or tryptophan. A D gene is named only where the DNA matches it firmly. The size of a clone is reported for some rows only, either as once, few or many, or as a class for expanded clones.

TRBJ2-3	TRBD2	TRBV5-1	once	CASSFGTSGGGTQYF	TGCGCCAGCAGCTTCGGGACTAGCGGGGGAGGAACGCAGTATTTT
TRBJ1-5	-	TRBV18	-	CASSPTGWSNQPQHF	TGTGCCAGCTCACCAACAGGGTGGAGCAATCAGCCCCAGCATTTT
TRBJ1-2	TRBD1	TRBV5-1	-	CASSKAGTGYGYTF	TGCGCCAGCAGCAAAGCCGGGACAGGTTATGGCTACACCTTC
TRBJ2-2	-	TRBV7-2	-	CASSLDWRGHTGELFF	TGTGCCAGCAGCTTAGATTGGAGGGGGCACACCGGGGAGCTGTTTTTT
TRBJ1-1	TRBD1	TRBV19	-	CASSTTTSTGALNTEAFF	TGTGCCAGTAGCACGACAACCTCAACAGGGGCCCTAAACACTGAAGCTTTCTTT
TRBJ1-1	-	TRBV29-1	-	CSVGSGRGTEAFF	TGCAGCGTTGGTTCAGGGCGGGGAACTGAAGCTTTCTTT
TRBJ2-7	TRBD1	TRBV6-6	-	CASSRGQGTYEQYF	TGTGCCAGCAGCCGGGGACAGGGAACCTACGAGCAGTACTTC
TRBJ2-5	TRBD1	TRBV12-5	once	CASALDRGPYGTQYF	TGTGCTAGTGCCTTAGACAGGGGCCCGTACGGGACCCAGTACTTC
TRBJ1-6	-	TRBV4-3	-	CASSQDAGRGSPLHF	TGCGCCAGCAGCCAAGACGCAGGGCGCGGTTCACCCCTCCACTTT
TRBJ2-7	-	TRBV7-6	-	CASSKGSGAAAGYEQYF	TGTGCCAGCTCGAAGGGATCTGGGGCCGCGGCCGGGTACGAGCAGTACTTC
TRBJ2-7	TRBD2	TRBV6-2/TRBV6-3	-	CASSPGGAGGSSYEQYF	TGTGCCAGCAGCCCCGGGGGAGCGGGGGGTAGCTCCTACGAGCAGTACTTC
TRBJ1-2	-	TRBV5-1	-	CASSALVGELHYGYTF	TGCGCCAGCAGCGCGCTCGTTGGGGAGTTGCACTATGGCTACACCTTC
TRBJ1-2	-	TRBV18	once	CASSPRGSNYGYTF	TGTGCCAGCTCACCTCGGGGGTCTAACTATGGCTACACCTTC
TRBJ2-1	TRBD2	TRBV11-2	once	CASSLTSGANEQFF	TGTGCCAGCAGCCTAACTAGCGGGGCAAATGAGCAGTTCTTC
TRBJ1-3	-	TRBV23-1	-	CASSPGTLYSSGNTIYF	TGCGCCAGCAGTCCCGGGACACTATACTCCTCTGGAAACACCATATATTTT
TRBJ1-2	-	TRBV14	-	CASSQDPGGRGRNGYTF	TGTGCCAGCAGCCAAGATCCGGGGGGAAGGGGTCGAAATGGCTACACCTTC
TRBJ1-6	-	TRBV19	-	CASRSGLTPLHF	TGTGCCAGTAGGTCGGGGTTAACACCCCTCCACTTT
TRBJ2-1	TRBD1	TRBV5-8	-	CASTVDRAYNEQFF	TGTGCCAGCACCGTCGACAGGGCGTACAATGAGCAGTTCTTC
TRBJ1-1	-	TRBV3-1/TRBV3-2	once	CASSQGQGIGAFF	TGTGCCAGCAGCCAAGGGCAGGGGATCGGGGCTTTCTTT
TRBJ1-2	-	TRBV6-5	once	CASSSQGYNYGYTF	TGTGCCAGCAGTTCGCAGGGGTATAACTATGGCTACACCTTC
TRBJ1-4	-	TRBV28	-	CASSYGLNEKLFF	TGTGCCAGCAGTTACGGTTTAAATGAAAAACTGTTTTTT
TRBJ2-7	-	TRBV15	few	CATSPGKGYEQYF	TGTGCCACCAGCCCCGGGAAGGGCTACGAGCAGTACTTC
TRBJ1-2	-	TRBV5-8	-	CASSDRPTPDPYGYTF	TGTGCCAGCAGCGACAGACCGACCCCGGACCCGTATGGCTACACCTTC
TRBJ1-5	TRBD1	TRBV7-2	-	CASSPGTGYSNQPQHF	TGTGCCAGCAGCCCCGGGACAGGCTATAGCAATCAGCCCCAGCATTTT
TRBJ1-1	-	TRBV7-6	-	CASSLSRNTEAFF	TGTGCCAGCAGCTTATCCCGGAACACTGAAGCTTTCTTT
TRBJ2-3	TRBD2	TRBV28	-	CASSSPTSGGTDTQYF	TGTGCCAGCAGTTCCCCGACTAGCGGGGGCACAGATACGCAGTATTTT
TRBJ2-3	TRBD2	TRBV5-8	once	CASSLASTSGGRDTQYF	TGTGCCAGCAGCTTGGCCAGCACTAGCGGGGGCCGGGATACGCAGTATTTT
TRBJ1-2	TRBD1	TRBV5-4	-	CASSLGTGASYLHYGYTF	TGTGCCAGCAGCTTGGGGACAGGAGCCTCTTATCTTCACTATGGCTACACCTTC
TRBJ2-3	TRBD2	TRBV5-1	-	CASSSKAGGPDTQYF	TGCGCCAGCAGCTCGAAAGCGGGGGGGCCCGATACGCAGTATTTT
TRBJ1-5	-	TRBV10-2	few	CASSESASESNQPQHF	TGCGCCAGCAGTGAGTCAGCCTCGGAGAGCAATCAGCCCCAGCATTTT
TRBJ1-4	-	TRBV11-2	-	CASSPGGARLFF	TGTGCCAGCAGCCCCGGGGGGGCACGACTGTTTTTT
TRBJ2-7	-	TRBV29-1	-	CSVEGQGGDEQYF	TGCAGCGTTGAAGGACAGGGCGGGGACGAGCAGTACTTC
TRBJ1-1	-	TRBV6-5	-	CASSYSGLTRSEAFF	TGTGCCAGCAGTTACTCGGGCTTGACAAGGTCTGAAGCTTTCTTT
TRBJ1-1	TRBD1	TRBV7-2	-	CASSPGTANTEAFF	TGTGCCAGCAGCCCAGGGACAGCGAACACTGAAGCTTTCTTT
TRBJ2-3	-	TRBV4-1	once	CASSQDYRTDTQYF	TGCGCCAGCAGCCAAGATTATCGTACAGATACGCAGTATTTT
TRBJ2-1	TRBD2	TRBV12-5	-	CASGIYLRGLAGASPYNEQFF	TGTGCTAGTGGTATCTACCTCCGGGGACTAGCGGGGGCCTCCCCCTACAATGAGCAGTTCTTC
TRBJ2-1	TRBD2	TRBV5-4	-	CASSLGSGGANEQFF	TGTGCCAGCAGCTTGGGCAGCGGGGGGGCCAATGAGCAGTTCTTC
TRBJ1-2	-	TRBV21-1	once	CASSPRDRDHGYTF	TGTGCCAGCAGCCCCCGGGACAGGGATCATGGCTACACCTTC
TRBJ2-3	TRBD1	TRBV4-1	few	CASSQGDRVTDTQYF	TGCGCCAGCAGCCAAGGCGACAGGGTCACAGATACGCAGTATTTT
TRBJ2-1	-	TRBV30	-	CAWSPLYGALNEQFF	TGTGCCTGGAGTCCCTTATATGGGGCTCTCAATGAGCAGTTCTTC
TRBJ2-3	-	TRBV28	-	CASRTPALPTDTQYF	TGTGCCAGCCGGACTCCGGCATTGCCCACAGATACGCAGTATTTT
TRBJ2-7	-	TRBV11-1	-	CASSFGLSYEQYF	TGTGCCAGCAGCTTCGGACTATCTTACGAGCAGTACTTC
TRBJ1-5	-	TRBV19	-	CASSISGQGNSNQPQHF	TGTGCCAGTAGTATTTCAGGGCAGGGTAATAGCAATCAGCCCCAGCATTTT
TRBJ2-2	-	TRBV9	-	CASSPVQDGTGELFF	TGTGCCAGCAGCCCCGTCCAGGATGGCACCGGGGAGCTGTTTTTT
TRBJ1-4	TRBD1	TRBV7-9	once	CASSTHGTVEKLFF	TGTGCCAGCAGCACACACGGGACAGTTGAAAAACTGTTTTTT
TRBJ2-2	TRBD2	TRBV18	-	CASSPPTSVSGELFF	TGTGCCAGCTCACCCCCAACTAGCGTCTCCGGGGAGCTGTTTTTT
TRBJ1-4	-	TRBV9	-	CASSVSTGPEKLFF	TGTGCCAGCAGCGTATCTACGGGTCCGGAAAAACTGTTTTTT
TRBJ2-2	-	TRBV11-2	-	CASSLVPPGTGELFF	TGTGCCAGCAGCTTAGTCCCTCCGGGCACCGGGGAGCTGTTTTTT